A single sample gave rise to the 22 T cell receptor beta chains below, sequenced in a study of T cells in Graves' hyperthyroidism and ophthalmopathy. Amplification of TCR beta CDR3 regions used RNA as the template. During a first-round RT-PCR of the TCR CDR3, the HTBI primer set was used. MiXCR was run by TCRdb on the multiplex PCR reads, yielding one entry per CDR3 protein. The table records approximately 420,000 distinct CDR3 sequences, 12% to 15% of them present only once. The sequenced sample consisted of blood. Receptors originate from a woman aged 18 to 35 with Graves' hyperthyroidism.

Points on this clonotype: One end of the junction is discordant with germline, which a read error may explain. J is TRBJ1-1 and V is TRBV6-1; 7 bases fit TRBD1. The CDR3 has 16 amino acids. The germline V gene encodes CDR1 MNHNS and CDR2 SASEGT. The CDR3 reads CAISRMEGAKNTEAFF. As DNA, the CDR3 is TGTGCCATCAGTAGAATGGAGGGGGCGAAAAACACTGAAGCTTTCTTT.

At least ten counts were recorded for this clonotype. The V gene is TRBV5-6, the J gene TRBJ1-2; no reliable D call. This CDR3 contains 12 residues. The germline CDR1 and CDR2 sequences are SGHDT and YYEEEE. V gave up 0 bases and J gave up 8 bases, with 8 bases separating them. The chain's CDR3 is CASSLGPTGYTF. The DNA for the CDR3 is TGTGCCAGCAGCTTGGGACCTACGGGCTACACCTTC.

This clonotype was observed many times. The chain couples TRBV20-1 to TRBJ2-1; the D gene could be TRBD1 or TRBD2 (5 bases each). Trimming took 6 bases from V and 0 from J, leaving 24 bases between them. CDR3 length: 18 residues. Germline CDR1 and CDR2: DFQATT and SNEGSKA (reference sequence). This CDR3 is CSADSRQINYRSYNEQFF. In DNA form, the CDR3 reads TGCAGTGCGGACTCCCGACAGATAAACTATCGCTCCTACAATGAGCAGTTCTTC.

This clonotype was counted at least ten times. The chain links TRBV30 to TRBJ2-3, with D perhaps given as TRBD1 or TRBD2 (5 bases each). The CDR3 totals 15 residues. Germline CDR1 reads GTSNPN; CDR2 reads SVGIG (reference sequence). The ends were cut back, 4 bases at V and 4 bases at J, with 18 bases in the middle. CDR3 DNA sequence: TGTGCCTGGACCACCGGGGCTAGTGGGGCAGATACGCAGTATTTT. Protein sequence: CAWTTGASGADTQYF.

Many counts were recorded for this clonotype. The chain links TRBV29-1 to TRBJ1-6; TRBD1 might be the D (6 bases). The V end lost 0 bases, the J end lost 5 bases, and 17 bases lay between the germline ends. The CDR3 has 17 residues. CDR1 and CDR2 (germline): SQVTM, ANQGSEA. The DNA for the CDR3 is TGCAGCGTTGAAGAATCAGCGGGCAGGGGAGATAATTCACCCCTCCACTTT. Translating it yields CSVEESAGRGDNSPLHF. The full variable domain, with the rest looked up from reference TRBV29-1 and TRBJ1-6, is SAVISQKPSRDICQRGTSLTIQCQVDSQVTMMFWYRQQPGQSLTLIATANQGSEATYESGFVIDKFPISRPNLTFSTLTVSNMSPEDSSIYLCSVEESAGRGDNSPLHFGNGTRLTVT.

This clonotype was seen at least ten times. This chain connects TRBV6-1 to TRBJ1-5, with TRBD1 as a possible D gene (5 bases). CDR3 length equals 17 residues. In germline, CDR1 is MNHNS, CDR2 SASEGT. Trimming pared 2 bases from V and 5 bases from J, leaving 19 bases between. CDR3 in DNA: TGTGCCAGCAGTGAAATTATGGGAGGGCCGGGACATCAGCCCCAGCATTTT. The encoded protein is CASSEIMGGPGHQPQHF.

In its sample, this clonotype was seen many times. The CDR3 spells CASSLRGGKVNEQFF. In DNA, the CDR3 is TGTGCCAGCAGTTTAAGAGGGGGGAAAGTGAATGAGCAGTTCTTC. The rearrangement joins TRBV28 to TRBJ2-1, with D perhaps being TRBD1 or TRBD2 (6 bases each). The CDR3 consists of 15 residues. Germline-derived CDR1 and CDR2 are MDHEN and SYDVKM. Trimming pared 2 bases from V and 7 bases from J, leaving 15 bases between. Full variable domain (missing parts from reference TRBV28 and TRBJ2-1): DVKVTQSSRYLVKRTGEKVFLECVQDMDHENMFWYRQDPGLGLRLIYFSYDVKMKEKGDIPEGYSVSREKKERFSLILESASTNQTSMYLCASSLRGGKVNEQFFGPGTRLTVL.

This clonotype was counted only a few times. The chain has TRBV29-1 and TRBJ1-2; D not resolved. The CDR3 runs to 10 residues. With 4 bases removed from V and 5 bases from J, the gap between germline ends came to 5 bases. The germline V gene encodes CDR1 SQVTM and CDR2 ANQGSEA. In DNA form, the CDR3 reads TGCAGCGTTGGAAATTATGGCTACACCTTC. As protein: CSVGNYGYTF.

There are many counts of this clonotype. The gene calls are TRBV12-3 or TRBV12-4 and TRBJ1-5; 7 bases match TRBD1. The CDR3 extends over 14 amino acids. V lost 5 bases to trimming and J lost 3 bases; unmatched junction nucleotides: 4. The CDR3 region has the DNA TGTGCCAGCAGTAAGGACAGGACCAATCAGCCCCAGCATTTT. Amino acids: CASSKDRTNQPQHF.

Many counts were recorded for this clonotype. The chain recombines TRBV25-1 with TRBJ2-1; 10 nucleotides align to TRBD2. Trimming at V came to 4 bases and at J to 7 bases, leaving 10 bases not matched to a gene. The CDR3 is 16 residues long. In germline, CDR1 is MGHDK, CDR2 SYGVNS. CDR3 amino acids: CASSATELAGLNEQFF. In nucleotides, the CDR3 is TGTGCCAGCAGTGCCACCGAACTAGCGGGATTAAATGAGCAGTTCTTC.

This clonotype was counted many times. V and J are TRBV7-3 and TRBJ1-2, with D possibly TRBD1 on 5 matching bases. V lost 0 bases and J lost 4, with 9 bases in between. This CDR3 contains 14 residues. Germline-derived CDR1 and CDR2 are SGHTA and FQGTGA. In nucleotides, the CDR3 is TGTGCCAGCAGCTTAACCAGCCAGGGCTATGGCTACACCTTC. It yields the protein CASSLTSQGYGYTF. Based on the CDR3 plus reference TRBV7-3 and TRBJ1-2, the full variable domain is GAGVSQTPSNKVTEKGKYVELRCDPISGHTALYWYRQSLGQGPEFLIYFQGTGAADDSGLPNDRFFAVRPEGSVSTLKIQRTERGDSAVYLCASSLTSQGYGYTFGSGTRLTVV.

There are many counts of this clonotype. The chain has TRBV28 and TRBJ2-7; no firm D call. V was trimmed by 4 bases and J by 5 bases, leaving 15 bases between them. CDR3 length equals 14 residues. Germline V gives CDR1 MDHEN, CDR2 SYDVKM. The CDR3: CASSSARHLDEQYF. DNA for the CDR3: TGTGCCAGCAGTTCCGCCCGGCACCTAGACGAGCAGTACTTC.

This clonotype has at least ten counts. J is TRBJ2-1 and V is TRBV7-2; no definite D call. Trimming took off 7 bases at V and 0 bases at J, with 13 bases between the two ends. The germline CDR1 and CDR2 sequences are SGHTA and FQGNSA. The CDR3 covers 15 residues. DNA of the CDR3: TGTGCCAGCAAGTATGACCGGAGCTCCTACAATGAGCAGTTCTTC. This gives the protein CASKYDRSSYNEQFF.

This clonotype was counted at least ten times. The chain recombines TRBV6-8 with TRBJ1-1; D unresolved. Germline V lookup: CDR1 MNHGY, CDR2 SAAAGT. The V gene lost 6 bases and the J gene lost 4 bases, with 15 bases spanning the gap. The CDR3 runs 14 residues. CDR3 in amino acids: CASSPGARGTEAFF. The CDR3 bases are TGTGCCAGCAGCCCAGGCGCCCGGGGCACTGAAGCTTTCTTT.

This clonotype has ten or more counts. V and J are TRBV28 and TRBJ1-1; possible D gene TRBD1, 5 bases. V was pared by 2 bases and J by 1 base, with 20 bases between. The CDR3 loop spans 18 amino acids. Per the germline V gene, CDR1 is MDHEN and CDR2 is SYDVKM. DNA for the CDR3: TGTGCCAGCAGTTTACTATCTTTGGGCAGGGTGAGGAACACTGAAGCTTTCTTT. This gives the protein CASSLLSLGRVRNTEAFF.

This clonotype occurred a few times. The chain employs TRBV19 and TRBJ1-1; D remains unclear. Per germline, CDR1 LNHDA and CDR2 SQIVND (reference sequence). The CDR3 has 13 residues. The V and J ends lost 4 bases and 1 base respectively, with 7 bases between them. The CDR3 DNA follows: TGTGCCAGTAGTAATACGAGGAACACTGAAGCTTTCTTT. Residues: CASSNTRNTEAFF.

This clonotype was detected many times. The chain couples TRBV4-2 to TRBJ1-1; possibly TRBD1 for D (6 bases). Trimming cost V 4 bases and J 3 bases, with 18 bases left between them. The CDR3 is made up of 16 amino acids. Germline assignment: CDR1 LGHNA and CDR2 YNFKEQ. CDR3 sequence: CASSRASGHSDTEAFF. In DNA, the CDR3 is TGTGCCAGCAGCCGGGCTTCGGGACACTCTGACACTGAAGCTTTCTTT.

This clonotype was picked up a small number of times. The junction and the germline gene differ at one end; a read error may be behind it. The chain links TRBV20-1 to TRBJ2-3, with unresolved D. The CDR3 contains 12 residues. Germline CDR1 DFQATT, CDR2 SNEGSKA (reference sequence). CDR3 nucleotide sequence: TGCAGTGCTGGAGAAGGTGGTGATACGCAGTATTTT. This translates into CSAGEGGDTQYF.

This clonotype came up many times. This sequence joins TRBV10-2 and TRBJ1-2; D perhaps matches TRBD1 (5 bases). The ends were cut back, 3 bases at V and 2 bases at J, with 10 bases in the middle. Germline V gene data show CDR1 as WSHSY and CDR2 as SAAADI. This CDR3 is built from 14 residues. For the CDR3, the DNA is TGCGCCAGCAGTGACATGGGGGTCAACTATGGCTACACCTTC. Protein product: CASSDMGVNYGYTF.

This clonotype has ten or more counts. The chain couples TRBV28 to TRBJ1-2, with a possible D match to TRBD1 (5 bases). The CDR3 covers 12 residues. V gave up 3 bases and J gave up 8 bases, with 10 bases separating them. Looked up from germline, CDR1 is MDHEN and CDR2 is SYDVKM. The CDR3 DNA is TGTGCCAGCAGTTTGAATCAGGGAGGCTACACCTTC. Protein: CASSLNQGGYTF.

There are many counts of this clonotype. V gene TRBV28 combines with J gene TRBJ2-7; perhaps TRBD2 as D (6 bases). Germline V CDR1 and CDR2: MDHEN, SYDVKM. V lost 4 bases, J lost 0 bases, and 10 bases lay in between. The CDR3 is made up of 14 amino acids. CDR3 protein: CASSWDLSSYEQYF. CDR3 DNA sequence: TGTGCCAGCAGTTGGGACTTGAGCTCCTACGAGCAGTACTTC.

This clonotype was seen repeatedly, ten times or more. This chain uses TRBV18 with TRBJ1-1, with 7 bases identical to TRBD1. V lost 6 bases and J lost 3; bases outside the gene matches: 10. Germline CDR1 is KGHSH and CDR2 is LQKENI. The CDR3 sequence is 15 residues long. In DNA, the CDR3 is TGTGCCAGCTCCCTTACCAGGGGGTCGGACACTGAAGCTTTCTTT. This translates into CASSLTRGSDTEAFF.